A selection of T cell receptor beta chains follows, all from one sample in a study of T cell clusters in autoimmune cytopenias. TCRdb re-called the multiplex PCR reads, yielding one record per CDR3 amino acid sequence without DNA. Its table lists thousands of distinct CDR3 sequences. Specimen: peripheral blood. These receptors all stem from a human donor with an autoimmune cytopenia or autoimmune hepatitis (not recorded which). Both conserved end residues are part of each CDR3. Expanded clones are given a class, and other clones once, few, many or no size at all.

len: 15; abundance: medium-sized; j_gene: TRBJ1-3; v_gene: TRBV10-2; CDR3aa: CASSEWGEGGNTIYF
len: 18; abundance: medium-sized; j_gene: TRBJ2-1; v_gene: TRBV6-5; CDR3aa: CASSLGLAGGPSYNEQFF
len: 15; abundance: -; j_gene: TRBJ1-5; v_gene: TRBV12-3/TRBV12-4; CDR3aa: CASSFLGGPNQPQHF
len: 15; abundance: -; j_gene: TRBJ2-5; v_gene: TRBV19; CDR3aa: CASSMRAGGWETQYF
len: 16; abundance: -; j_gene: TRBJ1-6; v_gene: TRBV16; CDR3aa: CASSRGTGGRNSPLHF
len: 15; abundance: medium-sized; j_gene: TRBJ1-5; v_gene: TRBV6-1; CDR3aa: CASSEFDIRNQPQHF
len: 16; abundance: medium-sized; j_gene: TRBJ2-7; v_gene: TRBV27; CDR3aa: CASTSRLGQGPYEQYF
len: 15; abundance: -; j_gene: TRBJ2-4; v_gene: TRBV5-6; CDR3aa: CASSLLVGLGNIQYF
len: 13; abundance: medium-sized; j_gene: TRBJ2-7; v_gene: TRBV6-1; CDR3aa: CASWRARTYEQYF
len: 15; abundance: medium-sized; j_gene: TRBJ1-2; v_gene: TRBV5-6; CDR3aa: CASSWGRGTTSGYTF
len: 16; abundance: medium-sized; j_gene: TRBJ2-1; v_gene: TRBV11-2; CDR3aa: CASSHQRGHFHNEQFF
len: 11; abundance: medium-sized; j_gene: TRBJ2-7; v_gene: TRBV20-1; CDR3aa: CSARDRGQQYF
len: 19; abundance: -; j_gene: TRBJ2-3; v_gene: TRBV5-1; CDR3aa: CASRGGLGTSGARTDTQYF
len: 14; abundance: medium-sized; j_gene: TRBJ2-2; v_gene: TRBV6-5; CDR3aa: CASRQGTDTGELFF
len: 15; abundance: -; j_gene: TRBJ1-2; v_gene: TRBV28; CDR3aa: CASSRLKQGADGYTF